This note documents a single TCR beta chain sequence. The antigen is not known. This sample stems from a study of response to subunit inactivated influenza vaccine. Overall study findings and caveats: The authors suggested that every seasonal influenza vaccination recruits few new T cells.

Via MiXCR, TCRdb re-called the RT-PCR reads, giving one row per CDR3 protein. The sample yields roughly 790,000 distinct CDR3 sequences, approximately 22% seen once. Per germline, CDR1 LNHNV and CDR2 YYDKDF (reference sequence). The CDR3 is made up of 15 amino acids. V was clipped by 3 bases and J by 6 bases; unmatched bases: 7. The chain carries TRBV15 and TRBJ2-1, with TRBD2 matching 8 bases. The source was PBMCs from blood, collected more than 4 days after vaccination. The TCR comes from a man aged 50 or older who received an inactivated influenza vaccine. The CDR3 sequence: CATSRSGSRGNEQFF. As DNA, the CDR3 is TGTGCCACCAGCAGGAGCGGGAGTAGGGGCAATGAGCAGTTCTTC.